This is a list of T cell receptor beta chains from one sample in a study of OX40 agonist ivuxolimab in advanced cancers. Clones were sequenced by immunoSEQ multiplex PCR, and TCRdb holds only the in-frame ones, with some missing. The sample lists tens of thousands of clones, more than 75% occurring once. The source material was CD4+ or CD8+ T cells sorted from blood, sampled in a trial of the OX40 agonist ivuxolimab. Receptors originate from an adult with an advanced solid tumor such as melanoma, head and neck, liver or kidney cancer. Each CDR3 is given without its conserved first and last residue. Part of the rows lack a size; the others show once, few, many or a class for expanded clones.

abundance: NA
v_gene: TRBV19
len: 13
j_gene: TRBJ2-3
CDR3aa: ATRLAGGEPDTQY

abundance: NA
v_gene: TRBV28
len: 13
j_gene: TRBJ1-3
CDR3aa: ASKGQTYSGNTIY

abundance: NA
v_gene: TRBV5-1
len: 12
j_gene: TRBJ2-6
CDR3aa: ASSPVAGANVLT

abundance: NA
v_gene: TRBV2
len: 13
j_gene: TRBJ1-5
CDR3aa: ASSFARQGNQPQH

abundance: few
v_gene: TRBV7-9
len: 13
j_gene: TRBJ1-6
CDR3aa: ASSDPRDGNSPLH

abundance: NA
v_gene: TRBV7-2
len: 13
j_gene: TRBJ1-3
CDR3aa: ASSLEWHSGNTIY

abundance: few
v_gene: TRBV2
len: 12
j_gene: TRBJ1-2
CDR3aa: ASSGQGGAYGYT

abundance: NA
v_gene: TRBV6-5
len: 10
j_gene: TRBJ1-1
CDR3aa: ASSSWDTEAF

abundance: NA
v_gene: TRBV7-3
len: 11
j_gene: TRBJ2-7
CDR3aa: ASSSQSSYEQY

abundance: NA
v_gene: TRBV5-6
len: 12
j_gene: TRBJ2-2
CDR3aa: ASSLGYRSGELF

abundance: NA
v_gene: TRBV19
len: 11
j_gene: TRBJ2-2
CDR3aa: ASSKQNTGELF

abundance: NA
v_gene: TRBV19
len: 13
j_gene: TRBJ2-4
CDR3aa: ASSISREAKNIQY

abundance: NA
v_gene: TRBV9
len: 12
j_gene: TRBJ1-2
CDR3aa: ASSVVPGLSGYT

abundance: NA
v_gene: TRBV7-9
len: 11
j_gene: TRBJ2-5
CDR3aa: ASSFSGGETQY

abundance: NA
v_gene: TRBV18
len: 13
j_gene: TRBJ2-1
CDR3aa: ASSLGGARDNEQF

abundance: NA
v_gene: TRBV7-2
len: 14
j_gene: TRBJ2-5
CDR3aa: ASSLGLAGSQGTQY

abundance: NA
v_gene: TRBV10-2
len: 13
j_gene: TRBJ2-7
CDR3aa: ASSEVSSSSYEQY

abundance: NA
v_gene: TRBV7-2
len: 13
j_gene: TRBJ1-5
CDR3aa: ASSLGQASNQPQH

abundance: NA
v_gene: TRBV5-1
len: 14
j_gene: TRBJ2-3
CDR3aa: ASSLDSGGRTDTQY

abundance: NA
v_gene: TRBV5-1
len: 13
j_gene: TRBJ2-1
CDR3aa: ASRTAGQGHNEQF

abundance: NA
v_gene: TRBV5-6
len: 11
j_gene: TRBJ2-7
CDR3aa: ASSLDRSYEQY

abundance: NA
v_gene: TRBV7-9
len: 12
j_gene: TRBJ1-1
CDR3aa: ASSFGQNRAEAF

abundance: NA
v_gene: TRBV7-2
len: 13
j_gene: TRBJ2-7
CDR3aa: ASSLDAGKRYEQY

abundance: few
v_gene: TRBV4-3
len: 13
j_gene: TRBJ1-2
CDR3aa: ASSQEPGVIYGYT

abundance: NA
v_gene: TRBV5-6
len: 14
j_gene: TRBJ1-6
CDR3aa: ASRGTGTLYNSPLH

abundance: NA
v_gene: TRBV29-1
len: 9
j_gene: TRBJ1-1
CDR3aa: SGCMNTEAF

abundance: NA
v_gene: TRBV19
len: 12
j_gene: TRBJ1-1
CDR3aa: ASSIDRMNTEAF

abundance: few
v_gene: TRBV10-2
len: 13
j_gene: TRBJ1-5
CDR3aa: ASSESGGLGQPQH

abundance: NA
v_gene: TRBV7-9
len: 12
j_gene: TRBJ2-7
CDR3aa: ASSEGTGLGEQY

abundance: NA
v_gene: TRBV15
len: 14
j_gene: TRBJ1-3
CDR3aa: ATSRSTGLSGNTIY

abundance: NA
v_gene: TRBV6-6
len: 12
j_gene: TRBJ2-7
CDR3aa: ASSPRGDLYEQY

abundance: NA
v_gene: TRBV2
len: 13
j_gene: TRBJ1-6
CDR3aa: ASSEGNSPPSPLH

abundance: once
v_gene: TRBV19
len: 10
j_gene: TRBJ2-5
CDR3aa: ASSVSQETQY

abundance: NA
v_gene: TRBV4-2
len: 15
j_gene: TRBJ1-6
CDR3aa: ASSQVGTGVGNSPLH

abundance: NA
v_gene: TRBV4-2
len: 14
j_gene: TRBJ1-2
CDR3aa: ASSQDVQGAMNGYT

abundance: once
v_gene: TRBV6-5
len: 12
j_gene: TRBJ1-1
CDR3aa: ASSPGISDTEAF

abundance: once
v_gene: TRBV7-9
len: 11
j_gene: TRBJ1-2
CDR3aa: ASSLGTADGYT

abundance: NA
v_gene: TRBV7-9
len: 13
j_gene: TRBJ2-5
CDR3aa: ASSLNRVGQETQY

abundance: NA
v_gene: TRBV6-6
len: 11
j_gene: TRBJ1-4
CDR3aa: ASSPGGGEKLF

abundance: NA
v_gene: TRBV18
len: 12
j_gene: TRBJ1-2
CDR3aa: ASSPTEGSYGYT

abundance: NA
v_gene: TRBV7-8
len: 10
j_gene: TRBJ1-2
CDR3aa: ASRTGTSGYT

abundance: NA
v_gene: TRBV10-3
len: 14
j_gene: TRBJ1-2
CDR3aa: AISDVVRGGGYGYT

abundance: NA
v_gene: TRBV5-1
len: 13
j_gene: TRBJ2-1
CDR3aa: ASSLGTGMHNEQF

abundance: NA
v_gene: TRBV19
len: 12
j_gene: TRBJ2-7
CDR3aa: ASSRLAGNYEQY

abundance: once
v_gene: TRBV5-1
len: 13
j_gene: TRBJ2-5
CDR3aa: ASSLLRTSQETQY

abundance: once
v_gene: TRBV7-2
len: 12
j_gene: TRBJ2-1
CDR3aa: ASSLEYTYNEQF

abundance: NA
v_gene: TRBV2
len: 12
j_gene: TRBJ1-2
CDR3aa: ASSGRQRLYGYT

abundance: once
v_gene: TRBV9
len: 12
j_gene: TRBJ2-7
CDR3aa: ASSPRDRAYEQY

abundance: NA
v_gene: TRBV7-6
len: 13
j_gene: TRBJ1-4
CDR3aa: ASSLGAGIGEKLF

abundance: NA
v_gene: TRBV5-6
len: 13
j_gene: TRBJ2-5
CDR3aa: ASSLDRGYQETQY

abundance: NA
v_gene: TRBV28
len: 10
j_gene: TRBJ2-5
CDR3aa: ASRRDRETQY

abundance: NA
v_gene: TRBV7-2
len: 12
j_gene: TRBJ2-3
CDR3aa: ASSPGAVPDTQY

abundance: NA
v_gene: TRBV7-2
len: 13
j_gene: TRBJ2-1
CDR3aa: ASSLDGTDYNEQF

abundance: NA
v_gene: TRBV2
len: 12
j_gene: TRBJ2-7
CDR3aa: ASSDIGFIYEQY

abundance: NA
v_gene: TRBV5-4
len: 14
j_gene: TRBJ1-2
CDR3aa: ASSSARTGSNYGYT

abundance: NA
v_gene: TRBV5-1
len: 14
j_gene: TRBJ1-4
CDR3aa: ASSWGDLATNEKLF

abundance: NA
v_gene: TRBV6-6
len: 13
j_gene: TRBJ1-1
CDR3aa: ASSYLPDLNTEAF

abundance: NA
v_gene: TRBV25-1
len: 13
j_gene: TRBJ1-1
CDR3aa: ASSELGQKITEAF